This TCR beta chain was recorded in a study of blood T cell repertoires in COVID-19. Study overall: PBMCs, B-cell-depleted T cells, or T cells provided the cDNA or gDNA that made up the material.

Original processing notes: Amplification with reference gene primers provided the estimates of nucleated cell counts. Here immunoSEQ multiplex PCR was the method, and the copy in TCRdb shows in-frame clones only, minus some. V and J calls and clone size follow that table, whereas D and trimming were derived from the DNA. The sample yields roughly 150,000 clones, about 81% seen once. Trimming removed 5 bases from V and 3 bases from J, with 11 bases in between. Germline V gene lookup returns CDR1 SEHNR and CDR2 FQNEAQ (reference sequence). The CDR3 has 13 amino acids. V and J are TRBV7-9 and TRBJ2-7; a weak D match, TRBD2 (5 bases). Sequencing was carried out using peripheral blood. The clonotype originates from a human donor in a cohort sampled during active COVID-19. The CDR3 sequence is CASSPPAGYEQYF. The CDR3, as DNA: TGTGCCAGCAGCCCCCCGGCGGGCTACGAGCAGTACTTC. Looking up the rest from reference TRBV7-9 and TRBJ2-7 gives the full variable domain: DTGVSQNPRHKITKRGQNVTFRCDPISEHNRLYWYRQTLGQGPEFLTYFQNEAQLEKSRLLSDRFSAERPKGSFSTLEIQRTEQGDSAMYLCASSPPAGYEQYFGPGTRLTVT.